Below are 32 T cell receptor beta chains sequenced from a single sample in a study of T-cell memory formation after mild COVID-19. Via MiXCR, TCRdb re-called the 5' RACE reads, giving one row per CDR3 protein. The repertoire holds roughly 550,000 distinct CDR3 sequences, with 20% as singletons. The source material was PBMCs or a T cell subset sorted from them (not recorded which). The receptors shown here come from an adult woman who had mild COVID-19 (a few samples of this study predate the infection). Cell type and time point are not known.

The V call is TRBV5-1, the J call TRBJ2-5; D may correspond to TRBD1 or TRBD2 (5 bases each). The V gene lost 4 bases and the J gene lost 4 bases, with 17 bases spanning the gap. Germline CDR1 is SGHRS and CDR2 is YFSETQ. The CDR3 covers 15 residues. CDR3 sequence (DNA): TGCGCCAGCAGCAACGACATGGGGGTCAGAGAGACCCAGTACTTC. This sequence encodes CASSNDMGVRETQYF.

This clonotype was seen a few times. This rearrangement joins TRBV27 to TRBJ1-1, with TRBD1 as a possible D gene (5 bases). CDR3 length: 14 amino acids. From germline, CDR1 is MNHEY and CDR2 SMNVEV (reference sequence). V was cut by 2 bases and J by 3 bases, with 10 bases left in between. The CDR3 spells CASSLVGGDTEAFF. CDR3 nucleotides: TGTGCCAGCAGTTTAGTGGGGGGTGACACTGAAGCTTTCTTT.

V is TRBV20-1 and J is TRBJ2-7, with D possibly TRBD1 on 5 matching bases. The length of the CDR3 is 12 residues. The V gene lost 6 bases and the J gene lost 0 bases, with 9 bases spanning the gap. Germline V gene data show CDR1 as DFQATT and CDR2 as SNEGSKA (reference sequence). CDR3 protein: CSAPGNSYEQYF. DNA of the CDR3: TGCAGTGCGCCAGGGAACTCCTACGAGCAGTACTTC.

This clonotype has only a few counts. This rearrangement joins TRBV28 to TRBJ2-5; 14 bases line up with TRBD2. Trimming at V came to 7 bases and at J to 5 bases, leaving 12 bases not matched to a gene. This CDR3 contains 17 residues. Germline V lookup: CDR1 MDHEN, CDR2 SYDVKM. The chain's CDR3 is CASNLGTSGSKSETQYF. The CDR3, as DNA: TGTGCCAGCAATCTAGGGACTAGCGGGAGTAAGTCGGAGACCCAGTACTTC.

This clonotype has more than one count but fewer than ten. The chain is built from TRBV12-3 or TRBV12-4 and TRBJ2-7; TRBD1 agrees at 8 bases. CDR3 length: 18 amino acids. The V gene end was trimmed by 5 bases and the J gene end by 3 bases; junction bases not matched to a gene: 18. The CDR3 loop is CASSATGQGTASHYEQYF. The CDR3 bases are TGTGCCAGCAGTGCAACCGGACAGGGAACGGCGTCCCACTACGAGCAGTACTTC.

This clonotype was counted a few times. The chain is built from TRBV6-6 and TRBJ2-2, with 9 bases identical to TRBD2. Losses at the gene ends were 2 bases for V and 5 bases for J; bases not matched to a gene: 15. Germline V CDR1 and CDR2: MNHNY, SVGAGI (reference sequence). The CDR3 spans 19 residues. This CDR3 is CASSYGLAGPKTRTGELFF. In DNA, the CDR3 is TGTGCCAGCAGTTACGGGCTAGCGGGACCCAAAACGAGGACCGGGGAGCTGTTTTTT.

This chain connects TRBV20-1 to TRBJ2-7, with D possibly matching TRBD2 (5 bases). The CDR3 consists of 13 residues. V gave up 6 bases and J gave up 0 bases, with 12 bases separating them. The V gene's germline CDR1 is DFQATT and CDR2 SNEGSKA (reference sequence). The CDR3 nucleotides read TGCAGTGCCACCCCAACTAGCTCCTACGAGCAGTACTTC. Translating it yields CSATPTSSYEQYF.

The genes are TRBV20-1 and TRBJ2-7; TRBD1 might be the D (5 bases). The germline CDR1 and CDR2 sequences are DFQATT and SNEGSKA (reference sequence). Trimming took 6 bases from V and 3 from J, leaving 18 bases between them. CDR3 length equals 14 residues. DNA for the CDR3: TGCAGTGCCAAAGGGGTAGACGGCGACTACGAGCAGTACTTC. It is translated as CSAKGVDGDYEQYF.

This chain uses TRBV5-1 with TRBJ2-2, with TRBD1 as a possible D gene (6 bases). The CDR3 runs 15 residues. The germline CDR1 and CDR2 sequences are SGHRS and YFSETQ. V was trimmed by 6 bases and J by 0 bases, leaving 12 bases between them. CDR3 sequence reads: CASKDSLANTGELFF. In DNA, the CDR3 is TGCGCCAGCAAGGACAGTCTCGCGAACACCGGGGAGCTGTTTTTT.

V and J are TRBV9 and TRBJ2-3; D uncertain. This CDR3 region has 14 residues. Germline V gene data show CDR1 as SGDLS and CDR2 as YYNGEE. Trimming shortened V by 0 bases and J by 5 bases, and 10 bases separated the two germline ends. As DNA, the CDR3 is TGTGCCAGCAGCGTAGGGTTAGGTCGAGATACGCAGTATTTT. Translated: CASSVGLGRDTQYF.

This clonotype was detected only a few times. The chain combines TRBV20-1 with TRBJ2-7; D is unclear. Per germline, CDR1 DFQATT and CDR2 SNEGSKA (reference sequence). CDR3 length: 12 residues. V was trimmed by 3 bases and J by 1 base, leaving 7 bases between them. CDR3: CSARYSSYEQYF. For the CDR3, the DNA is TGCAGTGCTAGGTACAGTTCCTACGAGCAGTACTTC.

This clonotype was seen a few times. This rearrangement joins TRBV25-1 to TRBJ2-3; TRBD2 matches 7 bases. The V gene's germline CDR1 is MGHDK and CDR2 SYGVNS. The ends lost 5 bases at V and 2 bases at J; junction bases unmatched: 7. The CDR3 has 15 amino acids. In nucleotides, the CDR3 is TGTGCCAGCAGTCTAGGGACTATCCTCACAGATACGCAGTATTTT. Translated, it gives CASSLGTILTDTQYF.

The rearrangement links TRBV15 to TRBJ1-6; 8 positions agree with TRBD1. The CDR3 sequence is 15 residues long. Germline V gene data show CDR1 as LNHNV and CDR2 as YYDKDF (reference sequence). The trim removed 5 bases at V and 3 bases at J, leaving 3 bases unmatched. The CDR3 spells CATSGTGGYNSPLHF. The CDR3 nucleotides read TGTGCCACCAGCGGGACAGGTGGCTATAATTCACCCCTCCACTTT.

The V call is TRBV28, the J call TRBJ1-2; a possible D gene is TRBD1 (6 bases). V was clipped by 6 bases and J by 6 bases, with 14 bases between them. Germline V gives CDR1 MDHEN, CDR2 SYDVKM. This CDR3 spans 13 amino acids. CDR3 in amino acids: CASSPEGGDGYTF. The CDR3 region has the DNA TGTGCCAGCAGCCCCGAGGGGGGGGATGGCTACACCTTC.

The rearrangement links TRBV18 to TRBJ1-2; D remains ambiguous. The V end was cut by 3 bases, the J end by 7 bases, with 15 bases between. Per germline, CDR1 KGHSH and CDR2 LQKENI. The CDR3 contains 14 residues. CDR3 nucleotide sequence: TGTGCCAGCTCACCGTCCGGGAACCCGGGTGGCTACACCTTC. Translated: CASSPSGNPGGYTF. Together with reference TRBV18 and TRBJ1-2, the CDR3 gives the full variable domain: NAGVMQNPRHLVRRRGQEARLRCSPMKGHSHVYWYRQLPEEGLKFMVYLQKENIIDESGMPKERFSAEFPKEGPSILRIQQVVRGDSAAYFCASSPSGNPGGYTFGSGTRLTVV.

The gene calls are TRBV20-1 and TRBJ2-5, with 8 bases matching TRBD1. Germline V gene sequence: CDR1 DFQATT, CDR2 SNEGSKA (reference sequence). With V trimmed by 6 bases and J by 5 bases, 11 bases remained unmatched. The CDR3 totals 14 residues. The CDR3 spells CSANPTGEPETQYF. The CDR3 region has the DNA TGCAGTGCAAACCCGACAGGGGAACCCGAGACCCAGTACTTC.

The table lists this clonotype with many counts. The J gene is TRBJ1-5, the V gene TRBV5-1; possibly TRBD1 for D (6 bases). The CDR3 length is 14 residues. Germline CDR1 SGHRS, CDR2 YFSETQ. The germline V and J ends were trimmed by 4 bases and 2 bases, with 10 bases remaining between them. CDR3 bases: TGCGCCAGCAGCCAGGGGTCGGGCAATCAGCCCCAGCATTTT. This sequence encodes CASSQGSGNQPQHF.

This clonotype came up a few times. The chain employs TRBV7-9 and TRBJ2-2; D not certain. This CDR3 region has 14 residues. Germline CDR1 SEHNR, CDR2 FQNEAQ (reference sequence). The germline V and J ends were trimmed by 0 bases and 3 bases, with 5 bases remaining between them. The CDR3 DNA reads TGTGCCAGCAGCTTAGCGCCCCACACCGGGGAGCTGTTTTTT. Translating it yields CASSLAPHTGELFF.

This clonotype has just a few counts. The chain combines TRBV4-1 with TRBJ2-3; 10 nucleotides align to TRBD2. Germline CDR1 is MGHRA and CDR2 is YSYEKL. This CDR3 comprises 18 residues. J lost 1 base, V lost 1 base, and 8 bases had no gene match. CDR3 nucleotide sequence: TGCGCCAGCAGCCAAGCTAATAGCGGGGGGTTACGCACAGATACGCAGTATTTT. This gives the protein CASSQANSGGLRTDTQYF.

The chain uses TRBV29-1 and TRBJ1-1, with D perhaps matching TRBD1 (5 bases). The V and J ends lost 5 bases and 7 bases respectively, with 11 bases between them. The CDR3 has 11 residues. Germline-derived CDR1 and CDR2 are SQVTM and ANQGSEA. DNA of the CDR3: TGCAGCGTTCGCGCGGGGGGTGAAGCTTTCTTT. Translating it yields CSVRAGGEAFF. The full variable domain, rest sourced from reference TRBV29-1 and TRBJ1-1, is SAVISQKPSRDICQRGTSLTIQCQVDSQVTMMFWYRQQPGQSLTLIATANQGSEATYESGFVIDKFPISRPNLTFSTLTVSNMSPEDSSIYLCSVRAGGEAFFGQGTRLTVV.

This clonotype has more than one count but fewer than ten. This chain joins TRBV5-1 and TRBJ1-2, with D hard to call. The CDR3 is 13 amino acids. V shed 2 bases and J shed 5 bases, with 10 bases lying between them. The germline gives CDR1 SGHRS, CDR2 YFSETQ. The CDR3 coding sequence is TGCGCCAGCAGCTTCTCGTCCGCTTATGGCTACACCTTC. Its protein is CASSFSSAYGYTF.

This clonotype was picked up a small number of times. J is TRBJ2-1 and V is TRBV30; 12 nucleotides align to TRBD2. This CDR3 has 14 residues. Germline V gene sequence: CDR1 GTSNPN, CDR2 SVGIG (reference sequence). Trimming removed 2 bases from V and 7 bases from J; junction bases left unmatched: 3. The CDR3 coding sequence is TGTGCCTGGAGTACTAGCGGGGGGAGGAATGAGCAGTTCTTC. It codes for CAWSTSGGRNEQFF.

This clonotype has a handful of counts. The DNA for the CDR3 is TGTGCCAGCAGTGAAGTCGTGGTTCCAGGGGGCGGAGATACGCAGTATTTT. It codes for CASSEVVVPGGGDTQYF. This sequence joins TRBV6-1 and TRBJ2-3, with 8 nucleotides matching TRBD1. Germline trimming cut 1 base from V and 5 bases from J; bases unmatched to any gene: 11. Per germline, CDR1 MNHNS and CDR2 SASEGT. The CDR3 totals 17 residues.

The chain links TRBV7-8 to TRBJ2-7; D might be TRBD1 (6 bases). Germline V gives CDR1 SGHVS, CDR2 FQNEAQ. The CDR3 has 15 amino acids. Trimming left V 4 bases short and J 0 bases short, with 13 bases between. The DNA for the CDR3 is TGTGCCAGCAGCTACGGACAGATGGTCTCCTACGAGCAGTACTTC. Translated, it gives CASSYGQMVSYEQYF. The full variable domain, with the rest looked up from reference TRBV7-8 and TRBJ2-7, is GAGVSQSPRYKVAKRGQDVALRCDPISGHVSLFWYQQALGQGPEFLTYFQNEAQLDKSGLPSDRFFAERPEGSVSTLKIQRTQQEDSAVYLCASSYGQMVSYEQYFGPGTRLTVT.

This clonotype turned up a few times. This sequence joins TRBV5-1 and TRBJ1-1; D is perhaps TRBD1 (5 bases). Germline loops: CDR1 SGHRS, CDR2 YFSETQ. The CDR3 contains 15 residues. Trimming removed 3 bases at V and 1 base at J, with 13 bases between. As DNA, the CDR3 is TGCGCCAGCAGCTACTTGATGGGGGGGAACACTGAAGCTTTCTTT. It yields the protein CASSYLMGGNTEAFF. Full variable domain (outside the CDR3, taken from reference TRBV5-1 and TRBJ1-1): KAGVTQTPRYLIKTRGQQVTLSCSPISGHRSVSWYQQTPGQGLQFLFEYFSETQRNKGNFPGRFSGRQFSNSRSEMNVSTLELGDSALYLCASSYLMGGNTEAFFGQGTRLTVV.

V usage is TRBV5-1 and J usage is TRBJ1-1; D possibly corresponds to TRBD1 (5 bases). The CDR3 totals 14 residues. The V and J ends lost 4 bases and 6 bases respectively, with 16 bases between them. From germline, CDR1 is SGHRS and CDR2 YFSETQ. The CDR3, as DNA: TGCGCCAGCAGCCCGGAAAGGGGAATGGCTGAAGCTTTCTTT. Its translation: CASSPERGMAEAFF.

The rearrangement joins TRBV5-1 to TRBJ1-6, with TRBD1 as a possible D gene (5 bases). Germline loops: CDR1 SGHRS, CDR2 YFSETQ. Trimming pared 0 bases from V and 13 bases from J, leaving 14 bases between. CDR3 size: 14 residues. The DNA for the CDR3 is TGCGCCAGCAGCTTGGGACGCTCGGAGGGGCCCCTCCACTTT. It encodes CASSLGRSEGPLHF.

The chain uses TRBV4-1 and TRBJ1-1, with D perhaps matching TRBD1 (5 bases). Germline CDR1 MGHRA, CDR2 YSYEKL. The V and J ends lost 4 bases and 5 bases respectively, with 17 bases between them. This CDR3 comprises 15 residues. The DNA for the CDR3 is TGCGCCAGCAGCCCCCATGGCCAGGGTGGTACTGAAGCTTTCTTT. Residues: CASSPHGQGGTEAFF.

The chain recombines TRBV6-5 with TRBJ2-7; 9 nucleotides match TRBD2. With V trimmed by 3 bases and J by 2 bases, 5 bases remained unmatched. This CDR3 is built from 15 residues. Germline CDR1 is MNHEY and CDR2 is SVGAGI. CDR3 amino acids: CASSYMAGGPYEQYF. The CDR3 bases are TGTGCCAGCAGTTATATGGCGGGAGGGCCCTACGAGCAGTACTTC.

This chain connects TRBV5-1 to TRBJ2-3; D call uncertain. V gave up 3 bases and J gave up 5 bases, with 10 bases separating them. Germline V gives CDR1 SGHRS, CDR2 YFSETQ. The CDR3 spans 13 residues. For the CDR3, the DNA is TGCGCCAGCAGCTGGAACATACTAGATACGCAGTATTTT. Translated: CASSWNILDTQYF.

The gene calls are TRBV2 and TRBJ1-1; D is unclear. Germline V CDR1 and CDR2: SNHLY, FYNNEI. Trimming left V 3 bases short and J 4 bases short, with 15 bases between. This CDR3 comprises 15 residues. This CDR3 is CASSDMGRNLTEAFF. For the CDR3, the DNA is TGTGCCAGCAGTGATATGGGCAGAAACCTCACTGAAGCTTTCTTT.

The gene calls are TRBV29-1 and TRBJ2-7; D is perhaps TRBD1 or TRBD2 (5 bases each). Germline assignment: CDR1 SQVTM and CDR2 ANQGSEA. The CDR3 totals 12 residues. V was shortened by 7 bases and J by 3 bases, with 13 bases between the two germline ends. CDR3 region: CSGGTGIYEQYF. CDR3 sequence (DNA): TGCAGCGGGGGGACGGGCATCTACGAGCAGTACTTC.